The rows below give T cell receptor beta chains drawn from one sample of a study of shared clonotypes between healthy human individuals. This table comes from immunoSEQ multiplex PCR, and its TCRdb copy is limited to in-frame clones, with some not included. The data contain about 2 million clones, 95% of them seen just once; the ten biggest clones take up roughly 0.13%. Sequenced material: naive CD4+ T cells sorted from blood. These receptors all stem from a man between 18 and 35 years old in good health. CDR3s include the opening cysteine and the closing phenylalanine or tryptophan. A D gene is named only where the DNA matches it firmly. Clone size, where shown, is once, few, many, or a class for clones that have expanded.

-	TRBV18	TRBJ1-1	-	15	TGTGCCAGCTCACCACCGTTATCCGATTACACTGAAGCTTTCTTT	CASSPPLSDYTEAFF
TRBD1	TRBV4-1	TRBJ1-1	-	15	TGCGCCAGCAGCCAGTACAGGGGCCCGAACACTGAAGCTTTCTTT	CASSQYRGPNTEAFF
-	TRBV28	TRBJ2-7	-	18	TGTGCCAGCAGTTCATTTTTTAATAGGGGCTCTGGCGAAAACGAGCAGTACTTC	CASSSFFNRGSGENEQYF
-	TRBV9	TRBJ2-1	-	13	TGTGCCAGCAGCGTAGTCCAAGGCAATGAGCAGTTCTTC	CASSVVQGNEQFF
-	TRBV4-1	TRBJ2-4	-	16	TGCGCCAGCAGCCCCCTGGGTCTTCTAGCCAAAAACATTCAGTACTTC	CASSPLGLLAKNIQYF
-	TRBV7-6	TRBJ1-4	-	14	TGTGCCAGCAGTCTACAGGGAGGGAATGAAAAACTGTTTTTT	CASSLQGGNEKLFF
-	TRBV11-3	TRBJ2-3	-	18	TGTGCCAGCAGCCCGGGGAGGAGGGGCCAATCTAGCACAGATACGCAGTATTTT	CASSPGRRGQSSTDTQYF
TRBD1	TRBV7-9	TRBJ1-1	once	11	TGTGCCAGCAGCTCAGGGGGCGCACCTTTCTTT	CASSSGGAPFF
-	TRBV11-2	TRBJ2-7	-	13	TGTGCCAGCTCCGGGACTCGATCCTACGAGCAGTACTTC	CASSGTRSYEQYF
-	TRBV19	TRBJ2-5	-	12	TGTGCCAGTAGTCCGAACAGGGAGACCCAGTACTTC	CASSPNRETQYF
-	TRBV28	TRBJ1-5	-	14	TGTGCCAGCGTTCTTCAGGGGATCAATCAGCCCCAGCATTTT	CASVLQGINQPQHF
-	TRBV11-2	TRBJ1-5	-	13	TGTGCCAGCAGCCCACACGGGAATCAGCCCCAGCATTTT	CASSPHGNQPQHF
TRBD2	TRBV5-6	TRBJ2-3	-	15	TGTGCCAGCAGCTTGGAGCGGGGGGGCACAGATACGCAGTATTTT	CASSLERGGTDTQYF
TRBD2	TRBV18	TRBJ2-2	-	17	TGTGCCAGCTCACAACTACGGACTAGCGGGAGTTCCCGGGAGCTGTTTTTT	CASSQLRTSGSSRELFF
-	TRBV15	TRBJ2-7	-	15	TGTGCCACCAGCAGGGAGGGAGGTTTCTCCTACGAGCAGTACTTC	CATSREGGFSYEQYF
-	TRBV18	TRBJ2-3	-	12	TGTGCCAGCTCACCATCCCTAGATACGCAGTATTTT	CASSPSLDTQYF
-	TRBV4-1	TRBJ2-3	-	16	TGCGCCAGCAGCCAATACTCCGATCTCTTCACAGATACGCAGTATTTT	CASSQYSDLFTDTQYF
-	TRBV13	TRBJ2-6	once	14	TGTGCCAGCAGCTCCCTCTCTGGGGCCAACGTCCTGACTTTC	CASSSLSGANVLTF
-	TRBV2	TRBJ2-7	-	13	TGTGCCGCCTCGTTGGGGCCGACCTACGAGCAGTACTTC	CAASLGPTYEQYF
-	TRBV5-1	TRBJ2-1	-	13	TGCGCCAGCAGCTTGTCCACCCTCAATGAGCAGTTCTTC	CASSLSTLNEQFF
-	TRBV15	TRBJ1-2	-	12	TGTGCCACCAGCGGAGAAGGGACAGGCTACACCTTC	CATSGEGTGYTF
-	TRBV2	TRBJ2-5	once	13	TGTGCCAGCATATCCGGGCTTCAAGAGACCCAGTACTTC	CASISGLQETQYF
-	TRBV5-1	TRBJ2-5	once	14	TGCGCCAGCAGCTTGCGCCGAGCCCAAGAGACCCAGTACTTC	CASSLRRAQETQYF